This TCR beta chain was profiled in a study of T cell changes during pregnancy in multiple sclerosis. Assay used: immunoSEQ multiplex PCR; TCRdb lists only in-frame clones, some missing. The table includes roughly 69,000 clones, roughly 92% detected once. Between the trimmed V and J ends, which lost 4 bases and 7 bases, there was a span of 16 bases. The V gene's germline CDR1 is MNHEY and CDR2 SMNVEV (reference sequence). The CDR3 sequence is 14 residues long. The chain employs TRBV27 and TRBJ1-2; D remains unclear. Here the sequenced sample was peripheral blood, taken in the second trimester of pregnancy. The sequence was collected from a female donor with multiple sclerosis, enrolled in a pregnancy study. The CDR3 DNA sequence: TGTGCCAGCAGTTCTGTTAGCGCGGGCGGTGGCTACACCTTC. It codes for CASSSVSAGGGYTF.